A selection of T cell receptor beta chains follows, all from one sample in a study of beta chain features in type 1 diabetes. TCRdb keeps only in-frame clones here, not all; method: immunoSEQ multiplex PCR. The sample yields fewer than 500,000 clones, approximately 15% seen once. Sequences were obtained from naive CD4+ T cells from blood. These receptors came from a man aged 25 to 40 in good health. The CDR3 runs from the conserved cysteine through the conserved F or W. A D gene is named only where the DNA matches it firmly. The size of a clone is reported for some rows only, either as once, few or many, or as a class for expanded clones.

V gene: TRBV7-8
clone size: few
J gene: TRBJ1-2
D gene: -
CDR3 protein: CASSLGGNTNYGYTF
CDR3 DNA: TGTGCCAGCAGCTTAGGCGGGAACACGAACTATGGCTACACCTTC

V gene: TRBV27
clone size: -
J gene: TRBJ1-2
D gene: -
CDR3 protein: CASTEGRGSGYTF
CDR3 DNA: TGTGCCAGCACCGAAGGACGGGGTTCTGGCTACACCTTC

V gene: TRBV7-9
clone size: many
J gene: TRBJ2-6
D gene: -
CDR3 protein: CASSLASSSGANVLTF
CDR3 DNA: TGTGCCAGCAGCTTAGCGAGCAGCTCTGGGGCCAACGTCCTGACTTTC

V gene: TRBV2
clone size: -
J gene: TRBJ2-1
D gene: TRBD2
CDR3 protein: CASSEVVLAGSSEQFF
CDR3 DNA: TGTGCCAGCAGTGAAGTCGTACTAGCGGGAAGCTCGGAGCAGTTCTTC

V gene: TRBV11-2
clone size: few
J gene: TRBJ1-2
D gene: -
CDR3 protein: CASSSLRGSYGYTF
CDR3 DNA: TGTGCCAGCAGCTCCCTCAGAGGTAGCTATGGCTACACCTTC

V gene: TRBV29-1
clone size: few
J gene: TRBJ1-1
D gene: -
CDR3 protein: CSALEGRFEAFF
CDR3 DNA: TGCAGCGCCCTCGAAGGACGCTTTGAAGCTTTCTTT

V gene: TRBV30
clone size: -
J gene: TRBJ1-1
D gene: TRBD1
CDR3 protein: CAWSNIRGTEAFF
CDR3 DNA: TGTGCCTGGAGTAATATCAGGGGGACTGAAGCTTTCTTT

V gene: TRBV5-4
clone size: -
J gene: TRBJ2-3
D gene: -
CDR3 protein: CASSLDGRLRDTQYF
CDR3 DNA: TGTGCCAGCAGCTTGGACGGCAGGCTAAGGGATACGCAGTATTTT

V gene: TRBV18
clone size: many
J gene: TRBJ2-4
D gene: -
CDR3 protein: CASSPRGNIQYF
CDR3 DNA: TGTGCCAGCTCACCACGAGGAAACATTCAGTACTTC

V gene: TRBV29-1
clone size: few
J gene: TRBJ1-2
D gene: -
CDR3 protein: CSVGPYTF
CDR3 DNA: TGCAGCGTGGGCCCCTACACCTTC

V gene: TRBV30
clone size: few
J gene: TRBJ2-3
D gene: -
CDR3 protein: CAWSVLPATQYF
CDR3 DNA: TGTGCCTGGAGTGTACTGCCAGCTACGCAGTATTTT

V gene: TRBV29-1
clone size: -
J gene: TRBJ2-1
D gene: TRBD2
CDR3 protein: CSVRGTSGYNEQFF
CDR3 DNA: TGCAGCGTGAGGGGGACTAGCGGGTACAATGAGCAGTTCTTC

V gene: TRBV2
clone size: few
J gene: TRBJ1-1
D gene: -
CDR3 protein: CASSDRRDTEAFF
CDR3 DNA: TGTGCCAGCAGTGACAGGAGGGACACTGAAGCTTTCTTT

V gene: TRBV10-3
clone size: few
J gene: TRBJ1-1
D gene: TRBD1
CDR3 protein: CAISESDRGNTEAFF
CDR3 DNA: TGTGCCATCAGTGAGTCGGACAGGGGGAACACTGAAGCTTTCTTT

V gene: TRBV30
clone size: few
J gene: TRBJ1-2
D gene: TRBD1
CDR3 protein: CAWHTRGQVNYGYTF
CDR3 DNA: TGTGCCTGGCACACGAGGGGACAGGTGAACTATGGCTACACCTTC

V gene: TRBV19
clone size: -
J gene: TRBJ2-1
D gene: TRBD1
CDR3 protein: CASSIRQGAFLNEQFF
CDR3 DNA: TGTGCCAGTAGTATACGTCAGGGGGCGTTTTTAAATGAGCAGTTCTTC

V gene: TRBV5-4
clone size: few
J gene: TRBJ2-2
D gene: -
CDR3 protein: CASSLGGGQVHRVGLFF
CDR3 DNA: TGTGCCAGCAGCTTAGGCGGGGGACAGGTACACCGCGTCGGGCTGTTTTTT

V gene: TRBV15
clone size: many
J gene: TRBJ2-1
D gene: -
CDR3 protein: CATSVRDGRVDEQFF
CDR3 DNA: TGTGCCACCAGCGTCAGGGATGGCAGGGTTGATGAGCAGTTCTTC

V gene: TRBV5-4
clone size: -
J gene: TRBJ2-1
D gene: TRBD2
CDR3 protein: CASSRAGYPNEQFF
CDR3 DNA: TGTGCCAGCAGCCGAGCGGGATACCCCAATGAGCAGTTCTTC

V gene: TRBV5-6
clone size: -
J gene: TRBJ1-5
D gene: TRBD1
CDR3 protein: CASSLAGPGGSQPQHF
CDR3 DNA: TGTGCCAGCAGCTTGGCGGGCCCAGGGGGATCTCAGCCCCAGCATTTT

V gene: TRBV6-5
clone size: few
J gene: TRBJ1-2
D gene: -
CDR3 protein: CASSYSTGTYGYTF
CDR3 DNA: TGTGCCAGCAGTTACTCAACAGGAACCTATGGCTACACCTTC

V gene: TRBV29-1
clone size: few
J gene: TRBJ1-3
D gene: -
CDR3 protein: CSAAPSSGNTIYF
CDR3 DNA: TGCAGCGCCGCACCAAGCTCTGGAAACACCATATATTTT

V gene: TRBV5-1
clone size: few
J gene: TRBJ2-3
D gene: TRBD1
CDR3 protein: CASTSSTGVGTDTQYF
CDR3 DNA: TGCGCCAGCACATCGTCGACAGGGGTAGGAACAGATACGCAGTATTTT

V gene: TRBV6-5
clone size: -
J gene: TRBJ1-4
D gene: -
CDR3 protein: CASTSTNEKLFF
CDR3 DNA: TGTGCCAGCACCTCGACTAATGAAAAACTGTTTTTT

V gene: TRBV7-2
clone size: few
J gene: TRBJ2-2
D gene: -
CDR3 protein: CASSFRTGELFF
CDR3 DNA: TGTGCCAGCAGTTTTAGGACCGGGGAGCTGTTTTTT

V gene: TRBV28
clone size: -
J gene: TRBJ2-3
D gene: -
CDR3 protein: CASISGSTDTQYF
CDR3 DNA: TGTGCCAGCATCTCAGGTAGCACAGATACGCAGTATTTT

V gene: TRBV15
clone size: -
J gene: TRBJ1-1
D gene: TRBD1
CDR3 protein: CATSRDFSGGQPNTEAFF
CDR3 DNA: TGTGCCACCAGCAGAGATTTTTCGGGGGGACAGCCGAACACTGAAGCTTTCTTT

V gene: TRBV29-1
clone size: few
J gene: TRBJ1-2
D gene: -
CDR3 protein: CSVDTGGYTF
CDR3 DNA: TGCAGCGTGGACACAGGGGGCTACACCTTC

V gene: TRBV14
clone size: -
J gene: TRBJ1-3
D gene: -
CDR3 protein: CASSQYSGNTIYF
CDR3 DNA: TGTGCCAGCAGCCAATACTCTGGAAACACCATATATTTT

V gene: TRBV9
clone size: -
J gene: TRBJ2-1
D gene: -
CDR3 protein: CASSVSSSAEQFF
CDR3 DNA: TGTGCCAGCAGCGTATCTAGTTCGGCCGAGCAGTTCTTC

V gene: TRBV25-1
clone size: -
J gene: TRBJ1-2
D gene: TRBD1
CDR3 protein: CASSVQGNGYTF
CDR3 DNA: TGTGCCAGCAGTGTACAGGGGAATGGCTACACCTTC

V gene: TRBV11-2
clone size: few
J gene: TRBJ2-3
D gene: -
CDR3 protein: CASSHVGSTDTQYF
CDR3 DNA: TGTGCCAGCAGCCATGTCGGGAGCACAGATACGCAGTATTTT

V gene: TRBV7-2
clone size: few
J gene: TRBJ2-1
D gene: -
CDR3 protein: CATTGTGAIEQFF
CDR3 DNA: TGTGCCACCACCGGAACAGGAGCTATTGAGCAGTTCTTC

V gene: TRBV2
clone size: few
J gene: TRBJ2-7
D gene: -
CDR3 protein: CASKSRDEQYF
CDR3 DNA: TGTGCCAGCAAATCCAGGGACGAGCAGTACTTC

V gene: TRBV5-4
clone size: -
J gene: TRBJ1-1
D gene: -
CDR3 protein: CASSLVGYYTEAFF
CDR3 DNA: TGTGCCAGCAGCTTGGTAGGATACTACACTGAAGCTTTCTTT

V gene: TRBV18
clone size: -
J gene: TRBJ2-1
D gene: -
CDR3 protein: CASSPLSGSYNEQFF
CDR3 DNA: TGTGCCAGCTCACCACTTAGTGGGAGTTACAATGAGCAGTTCTTC

V gene: TRBV9
clone size: few
J gene: TRBJ2-5
D gene: -
CDR3 protein: CASSATGLQETQYF
CDR3 DNA: TGTGCCAGCAGCGCTACGGGACTCCAAGAGACCCAGTACTTC